The clone carrying this TCR beta chain came up once. The antigen is not known. Data came from immunoSEQ multiplex PCR; TCRdb stores just in-frame clones and leaves some out. This table has about 100,000 clones, roughly 90% appearing once. The sample belongs to a study of graft-versus-host responses after intestinal transplantation. The J segment lost 4 bases and the V segment lost 3 bases, leaving 8 bases of the junction unmatched. This CDR3 is 16 amino acids long. CDR1 is MNHEY and CDR2 is SVGAGI in the germline V gene. Findings of the study overall: Recipient bone marrow held GvH clones, some seen earlier in ileum or blood.

The receptor was derived from a human donor who received an intestinal transplant. This sequence joins TRBV6-5 and TRBJ2-5, with 10 bases that match TRBD1. The input for sequencing was unstimulated CD4+ T cells sorted from spleen or lymph node cells, taken before intestinal transplant. CDR3 bases: TGTGCCAGCAGTTATCAAGGGACAGGGGTTGGAGAGACCCAGTACTTC. Amino acid sequence: CASSYQGTGVGETQYF.